The clone carrying this TCR beta chain was picked up many times. One entry per CDR3 protein, called by TCRdb with MiXCR from the PCR reads. The data hold about 640,000 distinct CDR3 sequences, with nearly 20% observed a single time. The data were obtained in a study of molecular identifiers for immune sequencing clone quantification. Sequenced material: naive CD8+ T cells from blood, with Jurkat cell RNA spiked in. Subset defined: FACS-sorted CD8+CD4-CCR7+CD45RA+ naive T cells. The sequence derives from a human donor in good health. Some libraries in this study had Jurkat cell RNA spiked in.

CDR3 DNA: TGCAGTGCTAGAGACACTCCGGATCGGGACACTGAAGCTTTCTTT. It codes for CSARDTPDRDTEAFF. The chain is built from TRBV20-1 and TRBJ1-1; unclear D gene. V was shortened by 0 bases and J by 3 bases, with 14 bases between the two germline ends. The CDR3 spans 15 residues. CDR1 DFQATT and CDR2 SNEGSKA come from the germline V gene (reference sequence).